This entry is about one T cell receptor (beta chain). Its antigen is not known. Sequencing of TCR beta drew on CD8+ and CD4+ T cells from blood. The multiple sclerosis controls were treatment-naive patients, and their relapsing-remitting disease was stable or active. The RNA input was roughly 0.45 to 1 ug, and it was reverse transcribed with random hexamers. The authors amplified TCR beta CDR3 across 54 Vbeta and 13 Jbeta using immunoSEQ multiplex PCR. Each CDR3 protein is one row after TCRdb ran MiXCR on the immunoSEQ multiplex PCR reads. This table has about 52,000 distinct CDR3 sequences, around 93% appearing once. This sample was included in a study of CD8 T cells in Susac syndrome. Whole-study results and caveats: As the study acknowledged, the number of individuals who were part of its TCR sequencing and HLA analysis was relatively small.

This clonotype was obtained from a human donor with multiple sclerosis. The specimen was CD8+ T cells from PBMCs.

The CDR3 DNA is TGTGCCAGTAGTCCAGAGACAGGCCGGGGTGAAAAACTGTTTTTT. It encodes CASSPETGRGEKLFF. The chain is built from TRBV19 and TRBJ1-4, with a possible D match to TRBD1 (6 bases). CDR1 is LNHDA, CDR2 SQIVND, per germline (reference sequence). The V end lost 5 bases, the J end lost 7 bases, and 17 bases lay between the germline ends. This CDR3 is 15 amino acids long.